This T cell receptor (beta chain) was retrieved from a study of T cells after somatic rescue of genetic block. The CDR3 spans 14 residues. The germline V gene has CDR1 LGHNA and CDR2 YNFKEQ. V trimming: 4 bases; J trimming: 4 bases; junction bases outside the gene matches: 3. Profiled with immunoSEQ multiplex PCR; TCRdb holds only in-frame clones, not every one. The sample includes some 67,000 clones, about 92% of them seen just once. The rearrangement links TRBV4-2 to TRBJ2-7; 11 nucleotides agree with TRBD1. The clonotype was recovered from a man aged 35 to 55. Sample: peripheral blood mononuclear cells (PBMCs). CDR3 amino acids: CASSPGTGGYEQYF. The CDR3 DNA reads as TGTGCCAGCAGCCCCGGGACAGGGGGGTACGAGCAGTACTTC.